This T cell receptor beta chain is from a study of blood T cell repertoires in COVID-19. On the study more broadly: Donors in the United States, Italy and Spain gave samples during acute or convalescent COVID-19. T cells, B-cell-depleted T cells, or PBMCs provided the cDNA or gDNA that served as material.

Original processing notes: Amplifying reference gene primers gave estimates of nucleated cell counts. Clones were read by immunoSEQ multiplex PCR, and TCRdb kept only the in-frame ones, dropping some. V, J and clone size derive from that table, while D and trimming were established from the DNA sequence. The data contain 95,000 to 150,000 clones, roughly 88% of them singletons. This CDR3 spans 15 amino acids. V dropped 1 base and J dropped 7; count of bases not matched to a gene: 7. Germline loops: CDR1 MGHDK, CDR2 SYGVNS. This clonotype was obtained from a man aged 35-49 years with acute or convalescent COVID-19. This rearrangement joins TRBV25-1 to TRBJ2-1; 7 nucleotides line up with TRBD1. Sequenced sample: peripheral blood. Here the CDR3 reads CASSESIGGKNEQFF. The CDR3 bases are TGTGCCAGCAGTGAATCGATAGGGGGCAAAAATGAGCAGTTCTTC.